Following are 26 T cell receptor beta chains from one sample sequenced in a study of blood T cells in healthy people across ages. The use of a sample-barcoded 5' primer and a J-beta primer mix characterized a second PCR of 7 to 11 cycles. TCRdb re-called the 5' RACE reads with MiXCR, one entry per CDR3 protein. The sample consists of 600,000 to 850,000 distinct CDR3 sequences, roughly 25% of them appearing once. This sample was shared with a second study, whose subject was T cells of mothers and their children.

The sequenced material came from blood. All receptors derive from a boy under 18 in good health.

This clonotype was counted between two and nine times. The chain joins TRBV7-8 to TRBJ1-6, with D maybe TRBD1 (5 bases). The V gene's germline CDR1 is SGHVS and CDR2 FQNEAQ. V was pared by 4 bases and J by 8 bases, with 18 bases between. This CDR3 has 16 residues. Here the CDR3 reads CASSSPYTRGDSPLHF. In DNA, the CDR3 is TGTGCCAGCAGCTCACCCTATACTCGGGGGGATTCACCCCTCCACTTT.

CDR3 sequence reads: CASSFQFTYNEQFF. The CDR3 coding sequence is TGTGCCAGCAGCTTTCAGTTTACCTACAATGAGCAGTTCTTC. The chain couples TRBV5-4 to TRBJ2-1; no clear D gene. Germline CDR1 and CDR2: SGHNT and YYREEE (reference sequence). V was clipped by 2 bases and J by 2 bases, with 8 bases between them. The CDR3 length is 14 residues.

This clonotype was counted between two and nine times. J is TRBJ2-5 and V is TRBV5-1; TRBD1 or TRBD2 may be the D gene (5 bases each). TRBJ2-1 explains the end of the DNA better; the J call may be wrong. Germline V gene data show CDR1 as SGHRS and CDR2 as YFSETQ. This CDR3 has 16 amino acids. DNA for the CDR3: TGCGCCAGCAGTCCAGCTGGGGAATCCGGGGCAATTGAGCAGTTCTTC. Protein: CASSPAGESGAIEQFF.

The chain carries TRBV11-2 and TRBJ1-4; no clear D. Trimming shortened V by 3 bases and J by 7 bases, and 21 bases separated the two germline ends. The CDR3 loop spans 17 amino acids. CDR1 SGHAT and CDR2 FQNNGV come from the germline V gene. The CDR3 here is CASSFGLAPTGGEKLFF. For the CDR3, the DNA is TGTGCCAGCAGCTTCGGGTTGGCCCCCACGGGAGGTGAAAAACTGTTTTTT.

V usage is TRBV10-3 and J usage is TRBJ2-7; a weak D match, TRBD1 (6 bases). V lost 0 bases, J lost 0 bases, and 9 bases lay in between. Germline lookup yields CDR1 ENHRY and CDR2 SYGVKD. This CDR3 has 15 amino acids. In nucleotides, the CDR3 is TGTGCCATCAGTGAGTCGTGGGGGCTCTCCTACGAGCAGTACTTC. It encodes CAISESWGLSYEQYF.

This clonotype was observed a few times. The chain has TRBV7-9 and TRBJ2-7; D remains ambiguous. In germline, CDR1 is SEHNR, CDR2 FQNEAQ (reference sequence). Trimming took 2 bases from V and 4 from J, leaving 15 bases between them. This CDR3 comprises 15 residues. CDR3 region: CASSLLNGNQYEQYF. The CDR3 DNA follows: TGTGCCAGCAGCTTATTGAACGGAAATCAGTACGAGCAGTACTTC.

This clonotype was seen a few times. V is TRBV6-5 and J is TRBJ2-1, with 7 bases fitting TRBD1. The trim removed 10 bases at V and 6 bases at J, leaving 3 bases unmatched. The germline V gene has CDR1 MNHEY and CDR2 SVGAGI. There are 11 residues in the CDR3. The CDR3 nucleotides are TGTGCCACTCGGGACAGCAATGAGCAGTTCTTC. It encodes CATRDSNEQFF.

This clonotype was picked up a small number of times. The chain recombines TRBV6-1 with TRBJ2-3; 15 positions agree with TRBD2. With V trimmed by 4 bases and J by 4 bases, 9 bases remained unmatched. Germline CDR1 MNHNS, CDR2 SASEGT. The CDR3 has 18 amino acids. The CDR3 DNA is TGTGCCAGCAGTGTCGACGGGACTAGCGGGAGGCCTGCAGATACGCAGTATTTT. Its translation: CASSVDGTSGRPADTQYF.

V and J are TRBV28 and TRBJ2-1; D tentatively fits TRBD1 or TRBD2 (5 bases each). This CDR3 has 15 amino acids. Trimming left V 6 bases short and J 2 bases short, with 14 bases between. Germline CDR1 reads MDHEN; CDR2 reads SYDVKM. The CDR3 sequence: CASRPRGETYNEQFF. CDR3 nucleotides: TGTGCCAGCAGACCGAGGGGAGAAACCTACAATGAGCAGTTCTTC.

V gene TRBV7-6 combines with J gene TRBJ1-2; D perhaps matches TRBD1 (6 bases). Germline CDR1 reads SGHVS; CDR2 reads FNYEAQ. The germline V and J ends were trimmed by 5 bases and 6 bases, with 10 bases remaining between them. This CDR3 has 12 residues. CDR3 sequence reads: CASSETGHGYTF. Here the CDR3 DNA reads TGTGCCAGCAGCGAAACAGGGCATGGCTACACCTTC.

This clonotype was found a few times. The chain uses TRBV11-3 and TRBJ1-3; TRBD1 might be the D (6 bases). Germline V gene sequence: CDR1 SGHNT, CDR2 YENEEA. Trimming stripped 5 bases from V and 4 bases from J, with 15 bases between. The CDR3 consists of 15 residues. Here the CDR3 reads CASSQTGGGGNTIYF. CDR3 bases: TGTGCCAGCAGCCAGACAGGCGGAGGGGGAAACACCATATATTTT.

J is TRBJ2-5 and V is TRBV27; TRBD2 aligns across 12 bases. The J call is doubtful: the DNA matches TRBJ2-1 better. CDR1 and CDR2 from the germline V gene are MNHEY and SMNVEV (reference sequence). This CDR3 is 15 amino acids long. The CDR3, as DNA: TGTGCCAGCAGTTGGGCTAGCGGGGGGGCTAATGAGCAGTTCTTC. As protein: CASSWASGGANEQFF.

This chain uses TRBV10-3 with TRBJ2-5, with D unclear. Per the germline V gene, CDR1 is ENHRY and CDR2 is SYGVKD. Deletions cut 6 bases from V and 2 bases from J, with 13 bases between. The CDR3 is 14 amino acids. CDR3 bases: TGTGCCATCAGATCTGAGTCTCCACAAGAGACCCAGTACTTC. Encoded protein: CAIRSESPQETQYF.

V usage is TRBV19 and J usage is TRBJ2-2, with 8 bases lining up with TRBD1. Germline-derived CDR1 and CDR2 are LNHDA and SQIVND (reference sequence). The CDR3 contains 14 residues. The V and J ends lost 7 bases and 5 bases, in that order; junction bases with no gene match: 6. CDR3 loop: CASKPDRATGELFF. In nucleotides, the CDR3 is TGTGCCAGTAAACCGGACAGGGCAACCGGGGAGCTGTTTTTT.

This clonotype was counted a few times. The chain carries TRBV7-6 and TRBJ2-5; TRBD2 aligns across 9 bases. The V and J ends lost 1 base and 5 bases, in that order; junction bases with no gene match: 5. The germline gives CDR1 SGHVS, CDR2 FNYEAQ. The CDR3 is 15 amino acids. CDR3 region: CASSLEASGKETQYF. The DNA of the CDR3 is TGTGCCAGCAGCTTAGAGGCTAGCGGGAAGGAGACCCAGTACTTC.

The count of this clonotype is one. The chain carries TRBV6-2 or TRBV6-3 and TRBJ1-5, with a possible D match to TRBD1 (6 bases). The germline CDR1 and CDR2 sequences are MNHEY and SVGEGT. V lost 6 bases and J 4 bases, leaving 13 bases between the germline ends. This CDR3 is built from 14 residues. The CDR3 bases are TGTGCCAGCAGGGACAGCTTGGGAAATCAGCCCCAGCATTTT. Translated: CASRDSLGNQPQHF.

This clonotype was counted between two and nine times. This chain uses TRBV9 with TRBJ2-6; tentative D call: TRBD1 (5 bases). The CDR3 has 16 residues. Looked up from germline, CDR1 is SGDLS and CDR2 is YYNGEE. V lost 0 bases to trimming and J lost 0 bases, with 7 bases between them. The CDR3 is CASSVATGSGANVLTF. The CDR3 coding sequence is TGTGCCAGCAGCGTAGCTACAGGCTCTGGGGCCAACGTCCTGACTTTC.

The chain combines TRBV4-2 with TRBJ2-6, with a tentative D call TRBD2 (6 bases). This CDR3 spans 18 amino acids. Germline V CDR1 and CDR2: LGHNA, YNFKEQ. Trimming removed 0 bases from V and 0 bases from J, with 12 bases in between. The CDR3 here is CASSQDQRVYSGANVLTF. CDR3 nucleotide sequence: TGTGCCAGCAGCCAAGACCAGCGGGTTTACTCTGGGGCCAACGTCCTGACTTTC.

The table lists this clonotype with many counts. V is TRBV7-9 and J is TRBJ2-5, with 7 bases matching TRBD1. This CDR3 region has 14 residues. Germline-derived CDR1 and CDR2 are SEHNR and FQNEAQ (reference sequence). With 5 bases clipped from V and 2 bases from J, the junction kept 5 bases outside the gene matches. The CDR3 here is CASSPDRDQETQYF. CDR3 DNA: TGTGCCAGCAGCCCTGACAGGGATCAAGAGACCCAGTACTTC. Supplemented by reference TRBV7-9 and TRBJ2-5, the full variable domain reads DTGVSQNPRHKITKRGQNVTFRCDPISEHNRLYWYRQTLGQGPEFLTYFQNEAQLEKSRLLSDRFSAERPKGSFSTLEIQRTEQGDSAMYLCASSPDRDQETQYFGPGTRLLVL.

The gene calls are TRBV7-9 and TRBJ1-6; D remains unclear. The V end lost 4 bases, the J end lost 9 bases, and 19 bases lay between the germline ends. Germline assignment: CDR1 SEHNR and CDR2 FQNEAQ (reference sequence). The CDR3 has 16 residues. This CDR3 is CASSSSDTSLGSPLHF. The CDR3 nucleotides read TGTGCCAGCAGCTCCTCTGACACTTCCTTAGGTTCACCCCTCCACTTT.

This clonotype has just one count. The J gene is TRBJ2-7, the V gene TRBV7-2; 10 nucleotides agree with TRBD2. The CDR3 is 15 residues long. Germline CDR1 is SGHTA and CDR2 is FQGNSA. Unmatched junction bases numbered 6, after V lost 6 bases and J lost 1 base. The CDR3, as DNA: TGTGCCAGCAGACGAACTAGCGGGACGTCCTACGAGCAGTACTTC. Protein product: CASRRTSGTSYEQYF.

V is TRBV7-2 and J is TRBJ2-2, with D possibly matching TRBD2 (5 bases). With 1 base removed from V and 6 bases from J, the gap between germline ends came to 12 bases. CDR1 SGHTA and CDR2 FQGNSA come from the germline V gene. The length of the CDR3 is 15 residues. CDR3 in DNA: TGTGCCAGCAGCTTAGACAATACTAGGCCCGGGGAGCTGTTTTTT. Protein product: CASSLDNTRPGELFF.

V usage is TRBV20-1 and J usage is TRBJ2-7; TRBD2 matches 11 bases. The CDR3 is 15 residues long. With 0 bases clipped from V and 2 bases from J, the junction kept 3 bases outside the gene matches. Per germline, CDR1 DFQATT and CDR2 SNEGSKA (reference sequence). CDR3 DNA sequence: TGCAGTGCTAGAGAACTAGCGGGGGTCCCCTACGAGCAGTACTTC. It yields the protein CSARELAGVPYEQYF.

This clonotype has a handful of counts. Its ends do not fully match the called genes, so a read error is possible. The V gene is TRBV28, the J gene TRBJ1-5; weak D call: TRBD1 (6 bases). Germline V gene data show CDR1 as MDHEN and CDR2 as SYDVKM. The CDR3 contains 17 residues. CDR3 bases: TGTGCCAGCAGTCTTGGAGGCACGGGGGCAAGCAATCGGCCCCAGCATTTT. Its protein is CASSLGGTGASNRPQHF.

The V and J genes are TRBV10-1 and TRBJ2-1, with 9 bases lining up with TRBD2. The J call is uncertain, as TRBJ2-7 better fits the DNA end. The CDR3 runs 14 residues. Looked up from germline, CDR1 is WNHNN and CDR2 is SYGVQD (reference sequence). As DNA, the CDR3 is TGCGCCAGCAGTGTTAGCGGGAGCGTCAACGAGCAGTACTTC. The encoded protein is CASSVSGSVNEQYF.

Many counts were recorded for this clonotype. This sequence joins TRBV9 and TRBJ1-4, with a weak D call TRBD1 (6 bases). V was trimmed by 2 bases and J by 8 bases, leaving 10 bases between them. The germline V gene encodes CDR1 SGDLS and CDR2 YYNGEE. The CDR3 consists of 13 residues. CDR3 residues: CASSVSGGEKLFF. In DNA form, the CDR3 reads TGTGCCAGCAGCGTTAGCGGGGGCGAAAAACTGTTTTTT.